This is a list of T cell receptor beta chains from one sample in a study of OX40 agonist ivuxolimab in advanced cancers. Data came from immunoSEQ multiplex PCR; TCRdb stores just in-frame clones and leaves some out. Of roughly 80,000 clones listed, around nine tenths are singletons. Sequencing was performed on CD4+ or CD8+ T cells sorted from blood, taken in a trial of the OX40 agonist ivuxolimab. The source of these receptors is an adult with an advanced solid tumor such as melanoma, head and neck, liver or kidney cancer. The CDR3 runs from the conserved cysteine through the conserved F or W. The order of the fields is D gene, J gene, V gene, clone size, CDR3 protein, CDR3 DNA. The D gene is left open where the match is weak. The listing skips clone size in some rows; elsewhere it reads once, few, many or a size class.

d_gene: .; j_gene: TRBJ2-1; v_gene: TRBV7-8; abundance: .; CDR3aa: CASSARTEAYNEQFF; CDR3nt: TGTGCCAGCAGCGCAAGAACAGAGGCATACAATGAGCAGTTCTTC
d_gene: TRBD2; j_gene: TRBJ2-1; v_gene: TRBV5-1; abundance: .; CDR3aa: CASSFELAGGPIF; CDR3nt: TGCGCCAGCAGCTTCGAGCTAGCGGGGGGGCCAATCTTC
d_gene: .; j_gene: TRBJ1-5; v_gene: TRBV7-2; abundance: .; CDR3aa: CASSLTGSNQPQHF; CDR3nt: TGTGCCAGCAGCTTAACAGGTAGCAATCAGCCCCAGCATTTT
d_gene: TRBD1; j_gene: TRBJ2-3; v_gene: TRBV6-4; abundance: .; CDR3aa: CASSRTGSTDTQYF; CDR3nt: TGTGCCAGCAGCCGGACAGGGAGCACAGATACGCAGTATTTT
d_gene: .; j_gene: TRBJ1-2; v_gene: TRBV7-2; abundance: .; CDR3aa: CASSPSEPSYYGYTF; CDR3nt: TGTGCCAGCAGCCCGTCCGAGCCCAGCTACTATGGCTACACCTTC
d_gene: .; j_gene: TRBJ2-3; v_gene: TRBV18; abundance: .; CDR3aa: CASPASGTDTQYF; CDR3nt: TGTGCCAGCCCCGCGTCGGGCACAGATACGCAGTATTTT
d_gene: .; j_gene: TRBJ1-5; v_gene: TRBV5-1; abundance: few; CDR3aa: CASSEGGENQPQHF; CDR3nt: TGCGCCAGCAGCGAAGGGGGGGAGAATCAGCCCCAGCATTTT
d_gene: .; j_gene: TRBJ2-1; v_gene: TRBV18; abundance: .; CDR3aa: CASSPPPKRNNEQFF; CDR3nt: TGTGCCAGCTCACCACCCCCGAAGCGAAACAATGAGCAGTTCTTC
d_gene: .; j_gene: TRBJ2-7; v_gene: TRBV4-1; abundance: .; CDR3aa: CASSQFISGGGGEQYF; CDR3nt: TGCGCCAGCAGCCAATTTATCAGCGGAGGTGGTGGGGAGCAGTACTTC
d_gene: TRBD1; j_gene: TRBJ1-2; v_gene: TRBV5-4; abundance: .; CDR3aa: CASSLVGGQAYYGYTF; CDR3nt: TGTGCCAGCAGCTTGGTTGGGGGACAGGCCTACTATGGCTACACCTTC
d_gene: .; j_gene: TRBJ1-4; v_gene: TRBV30; abundance: .; CDR3aa: CAWSPGRLGEKLFF; CDR3nt: TGTGCCTGGTCACCTGGGAGGCTGGGTGAAAAACTGTTTTTT
d_gene: .; j_gene: TRBJ2-4; v_gene: TRBV7-6; abundance: few; CDR3aa: CASSLVPGIGKNIQYF; CDR3nt: TGTGCCAGCAGCTTAGTTCCGGGAATCGGCAAAAACATTCAGTACTTC
d_gene: TRBD1; j_gene: TRBJ2-5; v_gene: TRBV6-6; abundance: .; CDR3aa: CASTPPGQETQYF; CDR3nt: TGTGCCAGCACCCCTCCGGGACAGGAGACCCAGTACTTC
d_gene: TRBD1; j_gene: TRBJ2-1; v_gene: TRBV10-2; abundance: .; CDR3aa: CASLSSGQGKTEQFF; CDR3nt: TGCGCCAGCCTGAGCTCGGGACAGGGCAAAACTGAGCAGTTCTTC
d_gene: .; j_gene: TRBJ2-5; v_gene: TRBV5-1; abundance: .; CDR3aa: CASSLGLKQETQYF; CDR3nt: TGCGCCAGCAGCTTGGGATTAAAACAAGAGACCCAGTACTTC
d_gene: .; j_gene: TRBJ2-2; v_gene: TRBV19; abundance: .; CDR3aa: CASNSPNTGELFF; CDR3nt: TGTGCCAGTAACAGTCCGAACACCGGGGAGCTGTTTTTT
d_gene: .; j_gene: TRBJ1-2; v_gene: TRBV15; abundance: .; CDR3aa: CATSTDSYGYTF; CDR3nt: TGTGCCACCAGCACTGACAGCTATGGCTACACCTTC
d_gene: .; j_gene: TRBJ1-5; v_gene: TRBV5-4; abundance: .; CDR3aa: CASSPGVGNQPQHF; CDR3nt: TGTGCCAGCAGCCCGGGTGTAGGCAATCAGCCCCAGCATTTT
d_gene: TRBD1; j_gene: TRBJ2-3; v_gene: TRBV5-5; abundance: .; CDR3aa: CASSLRGQGSRFNADTQYF; CDR3nt: TGTGCCAGCAGCTTGAGGGGACAGGGGAGCCGGTTTAACGCGGATACGCAGTATTTT
d_gene: .; j_gene: TRBJ2-7; v_gene: TRBV6-4; abundance: .; CDR3aa: CASSDPDRSYPLYEQYF; CDR3nt: TGTGCCAGCAGTGACCCCGATCGATCGTATCCCCTCTACGAGCAGTACTTC
d_gene: TRBD1; j_gene: TRBJ1-4; v_gene: TRBV7-9; abundance: .; CDR3aa: CASSKQGGEKLFF; CDR3nt: TGTGCCAGCAGCAAACAGGGGGGGGAAAAACTGTTTTTT
d_gene: TRBD1; j_gene: TRBJ2-2; v_gene: TRBV28; abundance: .; CDR3aa: CASRGQGTGTGELFF; CDR3nt: TGTGCCAGCAGGGGACAGGGGACGGGCACCGGGGAGCTGTTTTTT
d_gene: TRBD1; j_gene: TRBJ1-2; v_gene: TRBV6-4; abundance: .; CDR3aa: CASSKGQARDGYTF; CDR3nt: TGTGCCAGCAGTAAGGGACAGGCTCGCGATGGCTACACCTTC
d_gene: .; j_gene: TRBJ1-2; v_gene: TRBV19; abundance: few; CDR3aa: CASTPRGGGYTF; CDR3nt: TGTGCCAGTACCCCTAGGGGAGGCGGCTACACCTTC
d_gene: TRBD1; j_gene: TRBJ1-5; v_gene: TRBV15; abundance: .; CDR3aa: CATSSADRGRSNQPQHF; CDR3nt: TGTGCCACCAGCAGTGCAGACAGGGGAAGGAGCAATCAGCCCCAGCATTTT
d_gene: .; j_gene: TRBJ1-1; v_gene: TRBV5-1; abundance: .; CDR3aa: CASSFRTDRRAEAFF; CDR3nt: TGCGCCAGCAGCTTTAGGACAGACCGCAGGGCTGAAGCTTTCTTT
d_gene: .; j_gene: TRBJ1-5; v_gene: TRBV5-1; abundance: .; CDR3aa: CASSFDASNQPQHF; CDR3nt: TGCGCCAGCAGCTTTGATGCTAGTAATCAGCCCCAGCATTTT
d_gene: .; j_gene: TRBJ1-2; v_gene: TRBV6-5; abundance: .; CDR3aa: CASSYKGGSYGYTF; CDR3nt: TGTGCCAGCAGTTACAAGGGGGGGTCCTATGGCTACACCTTC
d_gene: .; j_gene: TRBJ2-7; v_gene: TRBV30; abundance: .; CDR3aa: CAWSAGTYEQYF; CDR3nt: TGTGCCTGGAGTGCAGGAACCTACGAGCAGTACTTC
d_gene: TRBD1; j_gene: TRBJ1-1; v_gene: TRBV7-8; abundance: .; CDR3aa: CASSLGNQGVNTEAFF; CDR3nt: TGTGCCAGCAGCTTAGGGAACCAGGGGGTGAACACTGAAGCTTTCTTT
d_gene: .; j_gene: TRBJ1-5; v_gene: TRBV6-5; abundance: .; CDR3aa: CASSYARNQPQHF; CDR3nt: TGTGCCAGCAGTTACGCCCGAAATCAGCCCCAGCATTTT
d_gene: .; j_gene: TRBJ2-6; v_gene: TRBV28; abundance: .; CDR3aa: CATLPYDTGANVLTF; CDR3nt: TGTGCCACCCTCCCTTATGATACTGGGGCCAACGTCCTGACTTTC
d_gene: .; j_gene: TRBJ2-3; v_gene: TRBV28; abundance: .; CDR3aa: CASSLGSPTYTDTQYF; CDR3nt: TGTGCCAGCAGTTTAGGTAGCCCTACCTACACAGATACGCAGTATTTT